Sequencing of this TCR beta chain was carried out in a study of blood T cell repertoires in COVID-19. Whole-study context: Acute-phase and convalescent COVID-19 samples originated in the United States, Italy and Spain. T cells, B-cell-depleted T cells, or PBMCs provided the cDNA or gDNA that served as material.

This CDR3 contains 14 residues. Germline lookup yields CDR1 SNHLY and CDR2 FYNNEI. J lost 2 bases, V lost 5 bases, and 4 bases had no gene match. Original methodology: Estimates of nucleated cell counts were drawn from the amplification of reference gene primers. Profiled with immunoSEQ multiplex PCR; TCRdb holds only in-frame clones, not every one. V, J and clone size were drawn from that table, and D and trimming were deduced from the DNA. The sample lists just over 150,000 clones; about 93% were seen once. This clone was detected only once. The chain links TRBV2 to TRBJ2-5; TRBD1 aligns across 8 bases. Material for sequencing was peripheral blood. The sequence was obtained from a woman aged 45-65 years with acute or convalescent COVID-19. CDR3 DNA: TGTGCCAGCAGTCCCTGGACAGGGCAAGAGACCCAGTACTTC. It encodes CASSPWTGQETQYF.